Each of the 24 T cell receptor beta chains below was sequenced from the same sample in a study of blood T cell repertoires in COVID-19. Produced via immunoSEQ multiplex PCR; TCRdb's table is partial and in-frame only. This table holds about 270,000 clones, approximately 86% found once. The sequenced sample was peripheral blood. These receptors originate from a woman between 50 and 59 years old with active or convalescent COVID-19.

CDR3 bases: TGTGCCAGCAGCGTAGCCCCTTGGGCCCCAGATACGCAGTATTTT. Protein sequence: CASSVAPWAPDTQYF. The chain joins TRBV9 to TRBJ2-3; D is uncertain. CDR3 length: 15 amino acids. V dropped 0 bases and J dropped 4 bases, with 12 bases sitting between them. Germline V gene data show CDR1 as SGDLS and CDR2 as YYNGEE. Full variable domain (missing parts from reference TRBV9 and TRBJ2-3): DSGVTQTPKHLITATGQRVTLRCSPRSGDLSVYWYQQSLDQGLQFLIQYYNGEERAKGNILERFSAQQFPDLHSELNLSSLELGDSALYFCASSVAPWAPDTQYFGPGTRLTVL.

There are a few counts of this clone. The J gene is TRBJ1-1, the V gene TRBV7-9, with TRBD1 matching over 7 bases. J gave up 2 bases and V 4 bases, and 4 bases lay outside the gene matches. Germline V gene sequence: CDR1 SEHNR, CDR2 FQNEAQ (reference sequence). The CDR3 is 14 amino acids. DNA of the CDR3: TGTGCCAGCAGCTGGGACAGCAGTAACACTGAAGCTTTCTTT. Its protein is CASSWDSSNTEAFF.

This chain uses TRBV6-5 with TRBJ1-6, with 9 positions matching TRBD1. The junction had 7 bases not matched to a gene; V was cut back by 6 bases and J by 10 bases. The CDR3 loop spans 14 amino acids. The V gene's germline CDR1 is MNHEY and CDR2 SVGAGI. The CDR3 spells CASSRTGGGSPLHF. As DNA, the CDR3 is TGTGCCAGCAGCCGAACAGGGGGCGGATCACCCCTCCACTTT.

CDR3 protein: CVRTIGRGDTEAFF. The CDR3 DNA follows: TGTGTCAGAACCATCGGGCGCGGGGACACTGAAGCTTTCTTT. The chain has TRBV7-5 and TRBJ1-1. TRBV7-5 is assigned pseudogene status. There are 14 residues in the CDR3.

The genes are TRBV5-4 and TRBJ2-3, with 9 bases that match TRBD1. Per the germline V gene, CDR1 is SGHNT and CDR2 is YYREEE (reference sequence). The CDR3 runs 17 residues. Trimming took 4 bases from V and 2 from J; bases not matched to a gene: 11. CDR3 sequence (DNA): TGTGCCAGCAGCGGAAACGGGTGGGACAGGGACACAGATACGCAGTATTTT. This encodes CASSGNGWDRDTDTQYF.

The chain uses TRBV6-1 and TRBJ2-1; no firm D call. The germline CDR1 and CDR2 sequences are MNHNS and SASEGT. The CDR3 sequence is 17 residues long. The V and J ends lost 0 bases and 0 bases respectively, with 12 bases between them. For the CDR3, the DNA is TGTGCCAGCAGTGAAGCGAGATGGGCTCACTCCTACAATGAGCAGTTCTTC. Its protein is CASSEARWAHSYNEQFF.

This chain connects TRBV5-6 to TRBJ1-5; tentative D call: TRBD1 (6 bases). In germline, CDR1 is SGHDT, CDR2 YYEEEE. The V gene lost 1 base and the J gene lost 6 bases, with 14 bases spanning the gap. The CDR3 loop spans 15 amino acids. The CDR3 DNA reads TGTGCCAGCAGCTTGATGCGGGGGCAGAGTCAGCCCCAGCATTTT. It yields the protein CASSLMRGQSQPQHF.

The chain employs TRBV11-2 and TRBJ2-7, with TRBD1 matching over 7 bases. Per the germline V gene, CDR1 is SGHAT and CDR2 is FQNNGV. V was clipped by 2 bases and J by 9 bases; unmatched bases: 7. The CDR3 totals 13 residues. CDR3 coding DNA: TGTGCCAGCAGCTTAAGTACAGGGGTGCGGCAGTACTTC. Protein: CASSLSTGVRQYF.

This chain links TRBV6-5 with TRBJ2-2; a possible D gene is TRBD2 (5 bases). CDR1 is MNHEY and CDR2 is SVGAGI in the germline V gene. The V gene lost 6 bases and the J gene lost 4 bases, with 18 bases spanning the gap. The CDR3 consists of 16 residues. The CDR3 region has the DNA TGTGCCAGCAGCTACCTTCTCGGTCGGGGCACCGGGGAGCTGTTTTTT. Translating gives CASSYLLGRGTGELFF.

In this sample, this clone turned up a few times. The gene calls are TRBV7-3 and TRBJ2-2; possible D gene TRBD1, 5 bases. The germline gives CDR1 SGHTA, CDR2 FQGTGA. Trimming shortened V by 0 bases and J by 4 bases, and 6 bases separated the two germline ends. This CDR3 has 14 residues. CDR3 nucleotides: TGTGCCAGCAGCTTAACCCAGGGCACCGGGGAGCTGTTTTTT. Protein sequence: CASSLTQGTGELFF. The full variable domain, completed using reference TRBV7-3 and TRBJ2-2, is GAGVSQTPSNKVTEKGKYVELRCDPISGHTALYWYRQSLGQGPEFLIYFQGTGAADDSGLPNDRFFAVRPEGSVSTLKIQRTERGDSAVYLCASSLTQGTGELFFGEGSRLTVL.

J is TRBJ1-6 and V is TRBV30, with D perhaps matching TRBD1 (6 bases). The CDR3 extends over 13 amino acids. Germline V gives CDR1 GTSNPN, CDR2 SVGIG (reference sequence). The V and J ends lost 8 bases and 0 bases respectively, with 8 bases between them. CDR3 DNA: TGTGCCACGGACAGCTCCTATAATTCACCCCTCCACTTT. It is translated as CATDSSYNSPLHF.

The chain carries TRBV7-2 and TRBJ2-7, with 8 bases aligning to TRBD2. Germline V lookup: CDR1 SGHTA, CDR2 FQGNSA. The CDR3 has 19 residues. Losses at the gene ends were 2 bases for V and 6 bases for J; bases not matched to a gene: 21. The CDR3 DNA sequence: TGTGCCAGCAGCTTACCCCTCCGCCCGGGGACTAGTTTTACCCGCGAGCAGTACTTC. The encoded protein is CASSLPLRPGTSFTREQYF.

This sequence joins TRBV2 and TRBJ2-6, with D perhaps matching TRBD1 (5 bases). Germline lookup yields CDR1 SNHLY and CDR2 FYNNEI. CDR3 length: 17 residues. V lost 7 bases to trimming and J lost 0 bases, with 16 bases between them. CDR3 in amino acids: CASNKGWQISGANVLTF. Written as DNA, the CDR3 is TGTGCCAGCAATAAGGGGTGGCAGATCTCTGGGGCCAACGTCCTGACTTTC.

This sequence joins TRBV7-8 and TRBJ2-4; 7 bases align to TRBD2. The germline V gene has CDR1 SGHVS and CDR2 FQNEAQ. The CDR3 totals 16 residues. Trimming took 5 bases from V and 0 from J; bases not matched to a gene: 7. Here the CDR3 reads CASSPGLTLAKNIQYF. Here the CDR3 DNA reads TGTGCCAGCAGCCCGGGACTAACCTTAGCCAAAAACATTCAGTACTTC.

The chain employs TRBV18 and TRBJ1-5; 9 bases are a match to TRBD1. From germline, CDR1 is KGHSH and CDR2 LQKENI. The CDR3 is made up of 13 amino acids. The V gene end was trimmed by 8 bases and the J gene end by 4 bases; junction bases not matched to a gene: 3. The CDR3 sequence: CASTQGANQPQHF. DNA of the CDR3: TGTGCCAGCACACAGGGGGCTAATCAGCCCCAGCATTTT.

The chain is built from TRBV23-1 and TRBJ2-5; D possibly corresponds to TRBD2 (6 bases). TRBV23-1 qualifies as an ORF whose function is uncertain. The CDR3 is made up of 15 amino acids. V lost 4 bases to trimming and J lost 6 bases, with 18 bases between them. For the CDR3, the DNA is TGCGCCAGCAGTCGGGGGGAGATCAACGATAAGACCCAGTACTTC. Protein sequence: CASSRGEINDKTQYF.

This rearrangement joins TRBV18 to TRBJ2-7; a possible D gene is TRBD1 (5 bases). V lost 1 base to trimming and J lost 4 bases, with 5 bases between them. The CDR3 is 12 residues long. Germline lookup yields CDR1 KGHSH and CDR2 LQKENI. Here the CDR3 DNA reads TGTGCCAGCTCACCACGACAGTACGAGCAGTACTTC. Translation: CASSPRQYEQYF. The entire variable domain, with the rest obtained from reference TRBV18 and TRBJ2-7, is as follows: NAGVMQNPRHLVRRRGQEARLRCSPMKGHSHVYWYRQLPEEGLKFMVYLQKENIIDESGMPKERFSAEFPKEGPSILRIQQVVRGDSAAYFCASSPRQYEQYFGPGTRLTVT.

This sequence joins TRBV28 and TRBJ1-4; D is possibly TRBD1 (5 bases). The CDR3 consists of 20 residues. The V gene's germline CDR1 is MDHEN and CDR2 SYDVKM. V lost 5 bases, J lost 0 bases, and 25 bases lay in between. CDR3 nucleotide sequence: TGTGCCAGCAGTGAGATGGGATCCGGGACGGGAGATCCAACTAATGAAAAACTGTTTTTT. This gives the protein CASSEMGSGTGDPTNEKLFF.

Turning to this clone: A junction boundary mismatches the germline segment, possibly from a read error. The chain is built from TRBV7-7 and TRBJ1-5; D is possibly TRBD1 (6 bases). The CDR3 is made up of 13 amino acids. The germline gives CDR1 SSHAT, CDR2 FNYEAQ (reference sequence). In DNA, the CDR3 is TGTGCTAGCAGCAGGGGACTCAATCAGCCCCAGCATTTT. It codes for CASSRGLNQPQHF.

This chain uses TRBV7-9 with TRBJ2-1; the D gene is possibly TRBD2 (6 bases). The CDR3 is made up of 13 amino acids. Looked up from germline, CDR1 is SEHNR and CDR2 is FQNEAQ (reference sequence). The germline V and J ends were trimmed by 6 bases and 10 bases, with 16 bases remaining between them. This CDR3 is CASSLVEEGEQFF. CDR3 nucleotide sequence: TGTGCCAGCAGTCTCGTAGAGGAGGGAGAGCAGTTCTTC.

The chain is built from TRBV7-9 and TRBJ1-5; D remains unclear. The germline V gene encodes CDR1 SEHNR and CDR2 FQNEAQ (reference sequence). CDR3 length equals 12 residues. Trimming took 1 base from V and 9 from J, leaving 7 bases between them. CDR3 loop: CASSLELPPQHF. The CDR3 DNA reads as TGTGCCAGCAGCTTAGAACTTCCGCCCCAGCATTTT. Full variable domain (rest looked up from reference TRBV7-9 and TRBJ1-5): DTGVSQNPRHKITKRGQNVTFRCDPISEHNRLYWYRQTLGQGPEFLTYFQNEAQLEKSRLLSDRFSAERPKGSFSTLEIQRTEQGDSAMYLCASSLELPPQHFGDGTRLSIL.

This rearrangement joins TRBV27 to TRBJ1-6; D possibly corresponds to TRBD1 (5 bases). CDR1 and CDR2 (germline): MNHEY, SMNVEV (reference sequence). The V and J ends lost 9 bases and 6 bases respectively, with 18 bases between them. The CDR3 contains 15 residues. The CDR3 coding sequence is TGTGCCAGGGAGTCACCAGACAGTACTAATTCACCCCTCCACTTT. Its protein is CARESPDSTNSPLHF.

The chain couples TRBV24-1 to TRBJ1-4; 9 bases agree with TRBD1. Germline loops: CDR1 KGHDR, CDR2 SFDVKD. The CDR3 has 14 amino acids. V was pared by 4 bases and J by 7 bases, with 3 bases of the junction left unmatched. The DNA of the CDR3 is TGTGCCACCAGTGAAGGACAGGGGAGTGAAAAACTGTTTTTT. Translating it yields CATSEGQGSEKLFF.

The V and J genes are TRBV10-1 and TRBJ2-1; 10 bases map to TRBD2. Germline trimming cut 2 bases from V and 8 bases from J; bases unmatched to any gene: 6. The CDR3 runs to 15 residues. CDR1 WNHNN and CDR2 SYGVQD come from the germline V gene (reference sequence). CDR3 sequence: CASSERTSGYDEQFF. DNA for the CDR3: TGCGCCAGCAGTGAGAGGACTAGCGGTTATGATGAGCAGTTCTTC.